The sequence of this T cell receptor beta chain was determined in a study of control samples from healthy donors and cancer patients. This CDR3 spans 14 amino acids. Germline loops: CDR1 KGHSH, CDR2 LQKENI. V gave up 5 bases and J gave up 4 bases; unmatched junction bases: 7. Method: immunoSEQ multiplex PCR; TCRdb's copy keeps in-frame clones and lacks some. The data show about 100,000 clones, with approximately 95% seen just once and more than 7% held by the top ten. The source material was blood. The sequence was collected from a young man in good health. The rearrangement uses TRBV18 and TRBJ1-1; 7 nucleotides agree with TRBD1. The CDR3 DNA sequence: TGTGCCAGCTCATCTGATGACAGGGCCACTGAAGCTTTCTTT. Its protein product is CASSSDDRATEAFF.